The 6 T cell receptor beta chains listed next were all sequenced from one sample in a study of OX40 agonist ivuxolimab in advanced cancers. TCRdb's copy holds only in-frame clones and misses some; the assay was immunoSEQ multiplex PCR. The sample carries 45,000 to 55,000 clones, about nine tenths recorded once. Sample: CD4+ or CD8+ T cells sorted from blood, taken in a trial of the OX40 agonist ivuxolimab. These receptors all stem from an adult with an advanced solid tumor such as melanoma, head and neck, liver or kidney cancer.

The chain links TRBV4-1 to TRBJ2-5, with 12 bases aligning to TRBD1. The CDR3 spans 15 residues. Germline-derived CDR1 and CDR2 are MGHRA and YSYEKL. V gave up 3 bases and J gave up 4 bases; unmatched junction bases: 3. The CDR3 reads CASSHGTGGGETQYF. The CDR3 coding sequence is TGCGCCAGCAGCCACGGGACAGGGGGCGGAGAGACCCAGTACTTC.

The chain couples TRBV7-2 to TRBJ2-1, with 9 nucleotides matching TRBD1. Germline V gives CDR1 SGHTA, CDR2 FQGNSA. Germline trimming cut 4 bases from V and 9 bases from J; bases unmatched to any gene: 4. The CDR3 runs 13 residues. The DNA of the CDR3 is TGTGCCAGCAGCTCACAGGACAGGGGTGAGCAGTTCTTC. As protein: CASSSQDRGEQFF.

V usage is TRBV5-1 and J usage is TRBJ2-6, with D perhaps TRBD1 (6 bases). The CDR3 sequence is 16 residues long. The germline V and J ends were trimmed by 3 bases and 0 bases, with 10 bases remaining between them. Germline loops: CDR1 SGHRS, CDR2 YFSETQ. The CDR3 DNA is TGCGCCAGCAGCTCTCAGGGGAGCTCTGGGGCCAACGTCCTGACTTTC. Amino acid sequence: CASSSQGSSGANVLTF.

The V call is TRBV29-1, the J call TRBJ2-2; D tentatively fits TRBD1 or TRBD2 (6 bases each). V was clipped by 2 bases and J by 7 bases, with 14 bases between them. The germline gives CDR1 SQVTM, CDR2 ANQGSEA. This CDR3 has 14 amino acids. In nucleotides, the CDR3 is TGCAGCGTTGAACGAGGGGGGACCGGCGGGGAGCTGTTTTTT. This gives the protein CSVERGGTGGELFF.

Concerning this clone itself: Lacking the conserved final phenylalanine or tryptophan, this CDR3 likely reflects a read error. The limits of the CDR3 on the DNA are not certain, so only TCRdb's listed CDR3 is given. The chain is built from TRBV14 and TRBJ1-1. Per the germline V gene, CDR1 is SGHDN and CDR2 is FVKESK. From its first to its last residue, the CDR3 has 11 amino acids. The CDR3 sequence is CASSQGCQTVR.

This CDR3 reads CASSWGQQNTEAFF. The CDR3 DNA is TGTGCCAGCAGCTGGGGACAGCAGAACACTGAAGCTTTCTTT. The chain is built from TRBV5-5 and TRBJ1-1; 7 nucleotides align to TRBD1. Unmatched junction bases numbered 3, after V lost 3 bases and J lost 1 base. Germline V gene data show CDR1 as SGHKS and CDR2 as YYEKEE (reference sequence). The CDR3 is made up of 14 amino acids. The full variable domain, its missing parts supplied by reference TRBV5-5 and TRBJ1-1, is DAGVTQSPTHLIKTRGQQVTLRCSPISGHKSVSWYQQVLGQGPQFIFQYYEKEERGRGNFPDRFSARQFPNYSSELNVNALLLGDSALYLCASSWGQQNTEAFFGQGTRLTVV.